Here is one T cell receptor (beta chain) with its context. This clonotype showed up many times. No antigen is known for it. No per-base quality is available; no much larger clone lies one base away. The library was produced with multiplex PCR. Sequenced using an Illumina HiSeq 4000. To build TCR beta libraries, CDR3 regions were amplified by Arm-PCR using iRepertoire HTBI primers. Before sequencing, the PCR products underwent gel purification. The original methods were these. Gene usage analysis of CDR3 amino acid clonotypes relied on the approximately 62 TRBV and 14 TRBJ segments identified across samples. COPE and FqMerger were used to merge filtered high-quality paired reads into contigs. BLAST was used to align contigs to the IMGT TRBV, TRBD and TRBJ reference genes, and CDR3 was defined following IMGT. Any clonotype with a frequency above 0.1% was counted as a highly expanded clone. Shannon entropy was used to measure repertoire diversity, and the Gini coefficient was used to measure V-J evenness. A clonotype found in more than one individual was treated as public. The public sequencing data were trimmed at Q25 with fastp and processed into clonotypes with MiXCR by TCRdb, which kept only in-frame beta chains. Every distinct CDR3 protein forms one entry, paired with its most common genes and DNA. TCRdb's processing, not the study's, gives the V and J calls here. This sample is represented by about 540,000 distinct CDR3 sequences; approximately 13% of them were singletons. Roughly a tenth of the sample is in the top ten clones.

Based on the germline V gene, the CDR1 and CDR2 sequences are SGHAT and FQNNGV. Clipping removes 4 bases from V and 6 bases from J, with 6 as the unmatched junction base count. From cysteine to phenylalanine, the CDR3 is 15 amino acids long. Only the CDR3 portion is preserved as DNA: 45 bases, with reading frame beginning at the first base. These data originate in a study of regulatory T cells in long-lasting Graves disease listed by TCRdb under 2021. In terms of the full investigation: Patients with newly diagnosed Graves' disease had been on antithyroid drugs for under 3 months. Patients with persistent Graves' disease were compared with patients with newly diagnosed Graves' disease using TCR sequencing and RNA sequencing of peripheral blood. The study was conducted in China and was registered as a clinical trial. A total of around 33 samples were covered by TCR sequencing, comprising approximately 13 persistent and around 20 newly diagnosed Graves' disease patients.

This sample's time point label indicates: newly diagnosed GD, antithyroid drugs for less than 3 months. For both TCR sequencing and RNA sequencing, RNA was extracted from PBMCs using TRIzol. The diagnosis of Graves' disease was made according to American Thyroid Association guidelines. The patients came from an endocrinology department in Xi'an, China. Each patient gave about 9.1 milliliters of peripheral blood, collected in an EDTA anticoagulant tube. Ficoll Paque Plus density gradient separation was used to isolate PBMCs, and no further T cell sorting was performed. An Agilent 2100 Bioanalyzer and agarose gel were used to assess RNA quality, and a NanoDrop 2000 was used to measure RNA concentration. Study-level results and caveats: Peripheral blood alone was examined, since thyroid tissue, which constituted the primary lesion, could not be accessed. Only the TCR beta chain was sequenced and analyzed. Compared with newly diagnosed patients, persistent Graves' disease patients had lower TCR Shannon entropy and fewer highly expanded clones, which suggests clonal expansion. Patients with persistent disease shared more public clonotypes (approximately 2,500) than newly diagnosed patients did (roughly 970). As a limitation, the authors acknowledged that the small sample size may reduce accuracy. TRBV28, TRBJ1-2 and TRBJ2-5 were preferentially used in persistent disease, while TRBV20-1 and TRBJ2-1 were favored in newly diagnosed disease.

This same sample was also taken into another study, of T cells in Graves' hyperthyroidism and ophthalmopathy. In that second paper, the authors write: Graves' hyperthyroidism was defined as stable when no progression to ophthalmopathy occurred over 18 months of follow-up. Hyperthyroidism patients were newly diagnosed, with disease duration under 2 months, and aged 18 to 65 years. The study excluded patients with uncontrolled infections, other autoimmune diseases, pregnancy or lactation. Clinical symptoms, serum thyroxine and TRAb, thyroid ultrasound, and orbital computed tomography formed the basis for the diagnoses. For the first round of RT-PCR on the TCR CDR3, the HTBI primer set was used together with the Qiagen OneStep RT-PCR kit. Most expanded thyroid clonotypes (frequency above 0.001) were also detected in blood, suggesting blood repertoires may reflect thyroid immune responses. Ophthalmopathy was separated from stable hyperthyroidism by a 13 V-J signature model, with around 88% sensitivity and about 81% specificity obtained in cross-validation and 80%/75% obtained in testing. In validation, progression to ophthalmopathy was predicted by the model with nearly 71% sensitivity and 72% to 85% specificity, a median of approximately 7.1 months before onset. TCR V-J signatures able to tell the groups apart were searched for in a discovery cohort of 100 or so patients, of whom more than 40 had Graves' ophthalmopathy and roughly 57 had stable Graves' hyperthyroidism. Prospective prediction of ophthalmopathy was tested in an independent validation cohort consisting of roughly 19 hyperthyroidism patients and 15 or so patients who later progressed to ophthalmopathy. The 95 to 100 discovery patients were divided at random into training and test sets in a 7:3 ratio. In addition, the study compared T-cell repertoires in thyroid tissue and in blood from roughly 6 Graves' hyperthyroidism patients. Once sampling was done, hyperthyroidism patients were given methimazole at a starting dose of 30 mg daily, whereas ophthalmopathy patients were given high-dose intravenous methylprednisolone. Libraries were constructed in a second round of multiplex PCR, after which size selection and purification were performed. The libraries were sequenced on an Illumina HiSeq2000 using paired-end 100 bp reads. SOAPnuke was used to process the raw data, throwing out any read that contained adapters or uncalled bases, had a mean Phred below 15, or lacked an exact constant-primer or identifier match. High-quality paired reads were merged with COPE v1.2.5, and unique nucleotide sequences were defined as clonotypes. MiTCR v1.1 was used to align the clonotypes against IMGT TRBV, TRBD and TRBJ reference segments. The analysis included only V-J combinations with a frequency above 0.0001, which together covered over 98% of the repertoires. A TCS score was defined as the ratio between F50 (clonal expansion) and ExV (chaos), using BLOSUM62-based TCRdist between CDR3 peptides within each V-J. Welch's t-statistics and random forest reduced approximately 520 V-J features to roughly 13, which were used in a naive Bayes classifier (R e1071). No statistical method was used to fix the sample size in advance, and group allocation was not hidden from the investigators. According to the paper, TCR Vbeta CDR3 sequencing was carried out on 135 peripheral blood samples, which came from 40 to 45 ophthalmopathy, fewer than 80 hyperthyroidism and about 17 progressor patients.

Sample: peripheral blood mononuclear cells (PBMCs), taken at new diagnosis, from a patient treated with antithyroid drugs. Recombination joined TRBV11-2 with TRBJ2-1, with TRBD2 identical over 10 junction bases. This TCR was sampled from a man aged 25-40 years with Graves disease. Donor details come from another sample of the same person, matched by shared clones. The CDR3 protein is CASSSLAGEFNEQFF. Read as DNA, the sequence is TGTGCCAGCAGCTCCCTAGCGGGAGAGTTCAATGAGCAGTTCTTC. The variable domain in full, with residues beyond the CDR3 obtained from the reference TRBV11-2 and TRBJ2-1 genes, is EAGVAQSPRYKIIEKRQSVAFWCNPISGHATLYWYQQILGQGPKLLIQFQNNGVVDDSQLPKDRFSAERLKGVDSTLKIQPAKLEDSAVYLCASSSLAGEFNEQFFGPGTRLTVL.